The next 29 T cell receptor beta chains were all read from a single sample in a study of T-cell reconstitution after alpha-beta-depleted transplantation in children (dated by TCRdb to the mid-2010s). The protocol used for the library was PCR. Sequencing took place on an Illumina HiSeq 2500. TCR libraries were prepared with molecular barcoding, using unique molecular identifiers to normalize TCRbeta repertoire quantification. TCRdb applied fastp at Q25 and MiXCR to the public reads, then kept only in-frame beta chains. Each CDR3 protein gets just one entry, which takes the most common genes and DNA from the rows behind it. This sample holds approximately 97,000 distinct CDR3 sequences; about 7.5% were observed only once. The biggest ten clones account for 15% to 20% of the sample. This sample's treatment or condition label indicates: allogeneic hematopoietic cell transplantation with graft depleted of TCRalphabeta T cells and CD19 B cells.

This material consisted of PBMCs, taken before TCRalphabeta/CD19-depleted stem cell transplant. Receptors were obtained from a boy under 10 years old with acute lymphoblastic leukemia, due to receive a stem cell transplant.

This clonotype has more than one count but fewer than ten. The rearrangement links TRBV20-1 to TRBJ2-7, with TRBD2 identical over 10 bases. Unmatched junction bases numbered 9, after V lost 1 base and J lost 3 bases. There are 16 residues in the CDR3. CDR1 and CDR2 from the germline V gene are DFQATT and SNEGSKA (reference sequence). The CDR3 coding sequence is TGCAGTGCTAGAGTGGCTAGCGGGGGCTTTATCTACGAGCAGTACTTC. It yields the protein CSARVASGGFIYEQYF.

The chain links TRBV2 to TRBJ2-1; 8 bases line up with TRBD2. V was pared by 6 bases and J by 8 bases, with 15 bases of the junction left unmatched. Looked up from germline, CDR1 is SNHLY and CDR2 is FYNNEI. The CDR3 length is 16 residues. The CDR3, as DNA: TGTGCCAGCAGGCCCGCTCGGGGCGGGGGGCCGGATGAGCAGTTCTTC. It is translated as CASRPARGGGPDEQFF.

This clonotype was detected many times. V usage is TRBV7-9 and J usage is TRBJ1-1; TRBD1 is a possible D gene (6 bases). V lost 7 bases and J lost 6, with 15 bases in between. In germline, CDR1 is SEHNR, CDR2 FQNEAQ (reference sequence). The CDR3 has 13 amino acids. The CDR3 bases are TGTGCCAGCACCTCGCAGGGGTTGGCTGAAGCTTTCTTT. Translation gives CASTSQGLAEAFF. Full variable domain (outside the CDR3, taken from reference TRBV7-9 and TRBJ1-1): DTGVSQNPRHKITKRGQNVTFRCDPISEHNRLYWYRQTLGQGPEFLTYFQNEAQLEKSRLLSDRFSAERPKGSFSTLEIQRTEQGDSAMYLCASTSQGLAEAFFGQGTRLTVV.

This clonotype has more than one count but fewer than ten. The chain recombines TRBV5-1 with TRBJ2-1, with 12 bases that match TRBD1. The germline V gene encodes CDR1 SGHRS and CDR2 YFSETQ. V was pared by 3 bases and J by 7 bases, with 5 bases of the junction left unmatched. The length of the CDR3 is 15 residues. The CDR3 nucleotides are TGCGCCAGCAGCTCCCCGGGACAGGGGGCAAATGAGCAGTTCTTC. Residues: CASSSPGQGANEQFF.

This clonotype came up many times. The chain combines TRBV7-2 with TRBJ2-3; no firm D call. The CDR3 extends over 13 amino acids. The germline V gene has CDR1 SGHTA and CDR2 FQGNSA. Trimming left V 1 base short and J 7 bases short, with 9 bases between. CDR3 DNA sequence: TGTGCCAGCAGCTTAGGGCCCTTAAATACGCAGTATTTT. This gives the protein CASSLGPLNTQYF.

Many counts were recorded for this clonotype. The chain links TRBV9 to TRBJ1-2; D is perhaps TRBD1 (6 bases). The CDR3 runs 17 residues. The germline CDR1 and CDR2 sequences are SGDLS and YYNGEE. The V and J ends lost 4 bases and 5 bases respectively, with 24 bases between them. CDR3 sequence (DNA): TGTGCCAGCAGCCGACGGGCCTCAGGGGTCCAGACTTATGGCTACACCTTC. Its protein product is CASSRRASGVQTYGYTF.

This clonotype has a count of ten or more. CDR3 nucleotide sequence: TGTGCCAGCAGCGTAGATGGACTAGCGGGGGGAACCTACAATGAGCAGTTCTTC. Protein product: CASSVDGLAGGTYNEQFF. The rearrangement joins TRBV9 to TRBJ2-1; 14 nucleotides agree with TRBD2. This CDR3 has 18 amino acids. The V segment lost 0 bases and the J segment 2 bases; nucleotides outside the gene matches: 4. Germline lookup yields CDR1 SGDLS and CDR2 YYNGEE. Based on the CDR3 plus reference TRBV9 and TRBJ2-1, the full variable domain is DSGVTQTPKHLITATGQRVTLRCSPRSGDLSVYWYQQSLDQGLQFLIQYYNGEERAKGNILERFSAQQFPDLHSELNLSSLELGDSALYFCASSVDGLAGGTYNEQFFGPGTRLTVL.

This chain links TRBV4-2 with TRBJ2-4; D gene ambiguous. This CDR3 spans 15 amino acids. The V end lost 3 bases, the J end lost 6 bases, and 15 bases lay between the germline ends. Germline lookup yields CDR1 LGHNA and CDR2 YNFKEQ. Written as DNA, the CDR3 is TGTGCCAGCAGCCACGGGCTCCTCCGAGGAAACATTCAGTACTTC. Protein: CASSHGLLRGNIQYF.

This clonotype was counted many times. V gene TRBV6-4 combines with J gene TRBJ2-3; the match to TRBD2 covers 10 bases. Trimming took 5 bases from V and 3 from J; bases not matched to a gene: 2. CDR3 size: 14 residues. Germline CDR1 is MRHNA and CDR2 is SNTAGT. The CDR3 region has the DNA TGTGCCAGCAGTACTAGCGGGGATACAGATACGCAGTATTTT. This gives the protein CASSTSGDTDTQYF.

In its sample, this clonotype was seen many times. V usage is TRBV7-2 and J usage is TRBJ2-4, with TRBD1 as a possible D gene (5 bases). The CDR3 runs 14 residues. Germline V gene sequence: CDR1 SGHTA, CDR2 FQGNSA. Trimming removed 2 bases from V and 0 bases from J, with 5 bases in between. The CDR3 DNA reads TGTGCCAGCAGCTTACAGGGAGCCAAAAACATTCAGTACTTC. Translated, it gives CASSLQGAKNIQYF.

The V gene is TRBV5-1, the J gene TRBJ1-3; the D gene is possibly TRBD1 (5 bases). The CDR3 spans 13 residues. The V and J ends lost 4 bases and 4 bases respectively, with 9 bases between them. Germline CDR1 SGHRS, CDR2 YFSETQ. This chain's CDR3 is CASSGGYGNTIYF. CDR3 sequence (DNA): TGCGCCAGCAGCGGGGGGTACGGAAACACCATATATTTT.

This clonotype was seen a few times. The rearrangement links TRBV20-1 to TRBJ1-5; D call uncertain. CDR3 size: 15 residues. The V and J ends lost 2 bases and 4 bases respectively, with 15 bases between them. Per the germline V gene, CDR1 is DFQATT and CDR2 is SNEGSKA (reference sequence). As DNA, the CDR3 is TGCAGTGCTAGATTATCGGGAGATAATAATCAGCCCCAGCATTTT. Amino acids: CSARLSGDNNQPQHF.

This clonotype was observed a few times. The rearrangement links TRBV5-1 to TRBJ2-1; 8 bases are a match to TRBD2. Germline V gives CDR1 SGHRS, CDR2 YFSETQ. J gave up 3 bases and V 3 bases, and 14 bases lay outside the gene matches. This CDR3 comprises 18 residues. The CDR3 loop is CASSSQPEPGLVYNEQFF. For the CDR3, the DNA is TGCGCCAGCAGCTCCCAACCCGAACCGGGACTAGTCTACAATGAGCAGTTCTTC.

Only a few counts were recorded for this clonotype. The V and J genes are TRBV18 and TRBJ2-7, with 8 bases lining up with TRBD2. Losses at the gene ends were 4 bases for V and 4 bases for J; bases not matched to a gene: 15. The CDR3 totals 17 residues. Germline values: CDR1 KGHSH, CDR2 LQKENI. This CDR3 is CASSLTLAGGTRYEQYF. CDR3 in DNA: TGTGCCAGCTCACTAACCCTGGCGGGGGGCACGAGATACGAGCAGTACTTC.

This clonotype was observed a handful of times. The genes are TRBV6-5 and TRBJ1-5; D unclear. V was pared by 10 bases and J by 7 bases, with 14 bases between. Germline lookup yields CDR1 MNHEY and CDR2 SVGAGI. This CDR3 is built from 12 residues. In nucleotides, the CDR3 is TGTGCCATCCCTCGTGAAGGGCAGCCCCAGCATTTT. Translated, it gives CAIPREGQPQHF.

In this sample, this clonotype turned up many times. The rearrangement uses TRBV4-2 and TRBJ2-7; 9 bases match TRBD2. CDR1 is LGHNA, CDR2 YNFKEQ, per germline. This CDR3 has 15 amino acids. V lost 0 bases, J lost 0 bases, and 0 bases stayed unmatched. DNA for the CDR3: TGTGCCAGCAGCCAAGAGCGGGGGGGCTCCTACGAGCAGTACTTC. It is translated as CASSQERGGSYEQYF.

The V gene is TRBV6-1, the J gene TRBJ2-1, with 15 bases identical to TRBD2. Germline V gene sequence: CDR1 MNHNS, CDR2 SASEGT. The CDR3 is 15 residues long. J lost 9 bases, V lost 8 bases, and 8 bases had no gene match. The CDR3 sequence is CASLRTSGGGSEQFF. The CDR3, as DNA: TGTGCCAGCCTTAGGACTAGCGGGGGGGGAAGTGAGCAGTTCTTC.

This clonotype was seen a handful of times. The V gene is TRBV15, the J gene TRBJ2-7; D may be TRBD1 or TRBD2 (6 bases each). V gave up 0 bases and J gave up 1 base, with 13 bases separating them. Germline loops: CDR1 LNHNV, CDR2 YYDKDF (reference sequence). The CDR3 totals 16 residues. The CDR3 sequence: CATSRDGRGGSYEQYF. The DNA of the CDR3 is TGTGCCACCAGCAGAGATGGGCGAGGGGGGTCCTACGAGCAGTACTTC.

This clonotype was picked up many times. The chain combines TRBV11-2 with TRBJ2-3; D may be TRBD1 or TRBD2 (5 bases each). The CDR3 is 13 amino acids. V was clipped by 5 bases and J by 5 bases, with 11 bases between them. Germline V gives CDR1 SGHAT, CDR2 FQNNGV. The CDR3 sequence: CASSPAGGDTQYF. Written as DNA, the CDR3 is TGTGCCAGCAGCCCTGCTGGGGGAGATACGCAGTATTTT.

This clonotype was seen at least ten times. The chain has TRBV27 and TRBJ2-3; 10 bases are a match to TRBD1. With 5 bases clipped from V and 4 bases from J, the junction kept 3 bases outside the gene matches. The V gene's germline CDR1 is MNHEY and CDR2 SMNVEV (reference sequence). The CDR3 extends over 14 amino acids. The CDR3: CASSPGTGADTQYF. Written as DNA, the CDR3 is TGTGCCAGCAGTCCTGGGACAGGGGCAGATACGCAGTATTTT.

At least ten counts were recorded for this clonotype. The chain has TRBV5-1 and TRBJ2-1, with 8 bases that match TRBD1. J gave up 8 bases and V 0 bases, and 4 bases lay outside the gene matches. The germline gives CDR1 SGHRS, CDR2 YFSETQ. The CDR3 is made up of 14 amino acids. Here the CDR3 reads CASSLGTGGYEQFF. The CDR3 DNA is TGCGCCAGCAGCTTGGGAACAGGGGGATATGAGCAGTTCTTC.

This clonotype was seen a few times. The V and J genes are TRBV7-9 and TRBJ1-2; D call uncertain. The germline V gene encodes CDR1 SEHNR and CDR2 FQNEAQ (reference sequence). The CDR3 is 15 residues long. Trimming took off 3 bases at V and 4 bases at J, with 15 bases between the two ends. The CDR3 loop reads CASSLESLRSYGYTF. CDR3 nucleotide sequence: TGTGCCAGCAGCTTGGAATCATTGCGGTCCTATGGCTACACCTTC.

Regarding this clonotype: The junction shows a germline mismatch at one end, possibly a read error. This rearrangement joins TRBV19 to TRBJ1-1, with D perhaps matching TRBD1 (5 bases). Germline V gene sequence: CDR1 LNHDA, CDR2 SQIVND (reference sequence). This CDR3 is built from 15 residues. CDR3 nucleotide sequence: TGTGCCAGCCATGGCCCATTTTTAACGGGGACTGAAGCTTTTTTT. Translated, it gives CASHGPFLTGTEAFF.

This clonotype was seen at least ten times. The chain employs TRBV11-2 and TRBJ2-3, with 11 nucleotides matching TRBD1. CDR1 is SGHAT and CDR2 is FQNNGV in the germline V gene. Trimming at V came to 2 bases and at J to 4 bases, leaving 2 bases not matched to a gene. This CDR3 comprises 15 residues. Here the CDR3 reads CASSLRDRGSDTQYF. The CDR3 region has the DNA TGTGCCAGCAGCTTAAGGGACAGGGGGTCAGATACGCAGTATTTT.

This clonotype was seen repeatedly, ten times or more. The chain recombines TRBV15 with TRBJ2-3; TRBD1 matches at 10 bases. The CDR3 is made up of 16 amino acids. V lost 5 bases to trimming and J lost 6 bases; unmatched junction nucleotides: 11. CDR1 is LNHNV and CDR2 is YYDKDF in the germline V gene (reference sequence). CDR3 bases: TGTGCCACCAGCCGAGGACAGGGGGGTGACGTGGATACGCAGTATTTT. Its translation is CATSRGQGGDVDTQYF.

This clonotype was seen more than once but under ten times. This chain links TRBV21-1 with TRBJ1-6. TRBV21-1 is assigned pseudogene status. The CDR3 is 13 residues long. This CDR3 reads CASSKGGSSPLHF. CDR3 coding DNA: TGTGCCAGCAGCAAAGGTGGGAGTTCACCCCTCCACTTT.

This clonotype is medium-sized. The genes are TRBV3-1 and TRBJ2-3; D is possibly TRBD1 (6 bases). Trimming cost V 4 bases and J 9 bases, with 26 bases left between them. Germline CDR1 LGHDT, CDR2 YNNKEL (reference sequence). The CDR3 consists of 17 residues. Here the CDR3 reads CASSLQSMTRETGTQYF. The CDR3 bases are TGTGCCAGCAGCCTCCAAAGCATGACGAGGGAGACAGGCACGCAGTATTTT.

The J gene is TRBJ1-2, the V gene TRBV20-1, with no clear D. The CDR3 is 15 amino acids. V lost 5 bases and J 4 bases, leaving 20 bases between the germline ends. Looked up from germline, CDR1 is DFQATT and CDR2 is SNEGSKA (reference sequence). The CDR3 DNA follows: TGCAGTGCTCCTCGTTTAAACGGAGCCTCCTATGGCTACACCTTC. It codes for CSAPRLNGASYGYTF.

Only a few counts were recorded for this clonotype. The rearrangement joins TRBV20-1 to TRBJ2-3; D could derive from TRBD1 or TRBD2 (6 bases each). Germline lookup yields CDR1 DFQATT and CDR2 SNEGSKA (reference sequence). The V end lost 4 bases, the J end lost 4 bases, and 12 bases lay between the germline ends. This CDR3 has 13 amino acids. CDR3 DNA sequence: TGCAGTGCTAACAGGGACTTATCAGATACGCAGTATTTT. This codes for CSANRDLSDTQYF.